This TCR beta chain is from a study of blood T cell repertoires in COVID-19. This clone was recorded only once. V was cut by 3 bases and J by 1 base, with 6 bases left in between. Germline CDR1 MDHEN, CDR2 SYDVKM. The CDR3 has 13 residues. Clones were read by immunoSEQ multiplex PCR, and TCRdb kept only the in-frame ones, dropping some. The sample lists about 190,000 clones; approximately 79% were seen once. Sequencing was performed on peripheral blood. The V call is TRBV28, the J call TRBJ1-1; D gene unclear. This sequence was found in a man over 45 who had recovered from COVID-19. CDR3 sequence (DNA): TGTGCCAGCAGTTTTTCCGGGAACACTGAAGCTTTCTTT. Translated, it gives CASSFSGNTEAFF.